Sequencing of this TCR beta chain was carried out in a study of T cell repertoires in cytomegalovirus infection. Study background: Both a matching HLA type and CMV infection were indicated by public TCR beta signatures. Study-level results: It was HLA-C-restricted CMV-specific TCR beta clonotypes that dominated the response ex vivo. Cumulated frequencies of public TCR beta families served to identify carriers of CMV plus the relevant HLA.

For this clonotype: Its specificity is unknown.

In TCRdb, the reads were re-called with MiXCR into one record per CDR3 protein. This sample carries roughly 920,000 distinct CDR3 sequences, approximately 33% of them seen once, and the ten largest clones take 13%. Between the trimmed V and J ends, which lost 10 bases and 1 base, there was a span of 16 bases. Germline loops: CDR1 MNHNS, CDR2 SASEGT. The CDR3 runs 15 residues. This material consisted of cultured CD8+ T cells from PBMCs, taken from culture after CMV antigen stimulation. This TCR was sampled from a human donor in good health (CMV status not recorded). Some clones in this sample may be carry-over from other donors' samples. The chain employs TRBV6-1 and TRBJ2-2; the D gene could be TRBD1 or TRBD2 (5 bases each). CDR3 nucleotide sequence: TGTGCCATCGGACCCGGGACGGTGAACACCGGGGAGCTGTTTTTT. This sequence encodes CAIGPGTVNTGELFF.